These 27 T cell receptor beta chains were sequenced from one sample in a study of T-cell reconstitution after alpha-beta-depleted transplantation in children. Researchers prepared the TCRbeta library using unique molecular identifiers, the study reports. TCRdb processed the PCR reads anew with MiXCR; each CDR3 protein has one entry. The table records about 300,000 distinct CDR3 sequences, roughly a tenth of them present only once. Specimen: PBMCs, collected before TCRalphabeta/CD19-depleted stem cell transplant. These receptors all stem from a boy younger than two with acute myeloid leukemia, due to receive a stem cell transplant.

This clonotype was seen ten or more times. For the CDR3, the DNA is TGTGCCACCAGCAGATCGGTCGGGGGGACGGTTGGCTACACCTTC. Translation gives CATSRSVGGTVGYTF. This sequence joins TRBV15 and TRBJ1-2; tentatively, D is TRBD1 (5 bases). CDR3 length equals 15 residues. Trimming shortened V by 2 bases and J by 7 bases, and 17 bases separated the two germline ends. The V gene's germline CDR1 is LNHNV and CDR2 YYDKDF (reference sequence).

This clonotype was counted ten times or more. J is TRBJ1-2 and V is TRBV6-5, with TRBD1 matching over 9 bases. This CDR3 is built from 16 residues. The germline V gene has CDR1 MNHEY and CDR2 SVGAGI. Trimming took 6 bases from V and 0 from J; bases not matched to a gene: 8. Here the CDR3 reads CASRPNRGQPNYGYTF. The CDR3, as DNA: TGTGCCAGCAGACCAAACAGGGGGCAGCCTAACTATGGCTACACCTTC.

V is TRBV28 and J is TRBJ2-1; the match to TRBD2 covers 8 bases. CDR1 and CDR2 (germline): MDHEN, SYDVKM. This CDR3 has 15 amino acids. V lost 10 bases to trimming and J lost 7 bases; unmatched junction nucleotides: 15. The CDR3 DNA reads TGTGCCACCGGACTCCCCCGGGGGGGGGCAAATGAGCAGTTCTTC. Protein sequence: CATGLPRGGANEQFF.

This clonotype was detected ten times or more. The rearrangement links TRBV10-3 to TRBJ1-4; D is unresolved. The CDR3 runs 12 residues. The germline CDR1 and CDR2 sequences are ENHRY and SYGVKD. V dropped 6 bases and J dropped 4 bases, with 6 bases sitting between them. CDR3 in amino acids: CAISQSNEKLFF. CDR3 DNA sequence: TGTGCCATCAGCCAGAGTAATGAAAAACTGTTTTTT.

A single count supports this clonotype. V gene TRBV5-5 combines with J gene TRBJ2-7; TRBD2 aligns across 13 bases. The CDR3 consists of 18 residues. CDR1 SGHKS and CDR2 YYEKEE come from the germline V gene (reference sequence). V shed 4 bases, J shed 0 bases, and the junction held 10 bases outside the gene matches. The CDR3 DNA is TGTGCCAGCAGCAGCTACGGGACTAGCGGGGCCTCCTCCTACGAGCAGTACTTC. It encodes CASSSYGTSGASSYEQYF.

This clonotype has only a few counts. CDR3 sequence: CASSLYTGTGGRISPLHF. CDR3 in DNA: TGTGCCAGCAGCTTATATACTGGGACAGGGGGAAGGATTTCACCCCTCCACTTT. This chain connects TRBV11-2 to TRBJ1-6; 11 bases align to TRBD1. This CDR3 contains 18 residues. After removal of 2 bases from V and 9 bases from J, the junction contained 12 bases not matched to a gene. Per the germline V gene, CDR1 is SGHAT and CDR2 is FQNNGV.

This clonotype was counted only a few times. V and J are TRBV2 and TRBJ2-7; 7 positions agree with TRBD2. Germline V gives CDR1 SNHLY, CDR2 FYNNEI. Trimming at V came to 3 bases and at J to 5 bases, leaving 7 bases not matched to a gene. The CDR3 covers 14 residues. The CDR3 nucleotides read TGTGCCAGCAGTGAGGCCAGCGGGAACGACGAGCAGTACTTC. This encodes CASSEASGNDEQYF.

This clonotype was seen at least ten times. J is TRBJ1-2 and V is TRBV10-3, with a possible D match to TRBD1 (5 bases). V was clipped by 7 bases and J by 2 bases, with 14 bases between them. This CDR3 has 14 amino acids. The V gene's germline CDR1 is ENHRY and CDR2 SYGVKD. CDR3 protein: CAINPRGGNYGYTF. The DNA for the CDR3 is TGTGCCATCAACCCTCGGGGGGGGAACTATGGCTACACCTTC.

This clonotype was found many times. The chain joins TRBV20-1 to TRBJ2-7; D remains unclear. CDR1 is DFQATT, CDR2 SNEGSKA, per germline (reference sequence). V shed 1 base and J shed 3 bases, with 7 bases lying between them. This CDR3 is built from 12 residues. CDR3 loop: CSARARDYEQYF. In DNA form, the CDR3 reads TGCAGTGCTAGAGCAAGGGACTACGAGCAGTACTTC.

This clonotype appeared many times. This chain connects TRBV9 to TRBJ2-3; 10 bases agree with TRBD1. With V trimmed by 4 bases and J by 5 bases, 10 bases remained unmatched. The V gene's germline CDR1 is SGDLS and CDR2 YYNGEE. This CDR3 spans 16 amino acids. The CDR3 sequence: CASSYSGTGVRDTQYF. The CDR3 DNA sequence: TGTGCCAGCAGCTACTCCGGGACAGGGGTGAGAGATACGCAGTATTTT. The whole variable domain, remainder taken from reference TRBV9 and TRBJ2-3, is DSGVTQTPKHLITATGQRVTLRCSPRSGDLSVYWYQQSLDQGLQFLIQYYNGEERAKGNILERFSAQQFPDLHSELNLSSLELGDSALYFCASSYSGTGVRDTQYFGPGTRLTVL.

This clonotype was detected ten times or more. This chain joins TRBV12-3 or TRBV12-4 and TRBJ1-5; D unresolved. Trimming stripped 7 bases from V and 3 bases from J, with 10 bases between. The length of the CDR3 is 13 residues. This CDR3 reads CASTVLINQPQHF. CDR3 nucleotide sequence: TGTGCCAGCACTGTGCTGATCAATCAGCCCCAGCATTTT.

This clonotype was detected many times. The genes are TRBV20-1 and TRBJ2-7, with TRBD2 matching over 7 bases. Germline-derived CDR1 and CDR2 are DFQATT and SNEGSKA (reference sequence). The CDR3 totals 12 residues. J was trimmed by 3 bases and V by 3 bases; bases with no gene match: 2. For the CDR3, the DNA is TGCAGTGCTAGCGGACTAGGCTACGAGCAGTACTTC. It yields the protein CSASGLGYEQYF.

With respect to this clonotype: A much larger clone is a single base away; this may be a read error. The V gene is TRBV12-3 or TRBV12-4, the J gene TRBJ1-5, with no clear D. V lost 7 bases and J 0 bases, leaving 13 bases between the germline ends. The length of the CDR3 is 15 residues. For the CDR3, the DNA is TGTGCCAGCACCGTATCGGACTGTAGCAATCAGCCCCAGCATTTT. Residues: CASTVSDCSNQPQHF.

This clonotype was seen only a few times. The chain recombines TRBV20-1 with TRBJ2-3; TRBD2 might be the D (6 bases). The CDR3 has 15 residues. Germline assignment: CDR1 DFQATT and CDR2 SNEGSKA (reference sequence). Trimming cost V 8 bases and J 0 bases, with 18 bases left between them. The CDR3, as DNA: TGCAGTTCAACCCGGGACGGGACTAGCACAGATACGCAGTATTTT. This encodes CSSTRDGTSTDTQYF.

Many counts were recorded for this clonotype. The rearrangement joins TRBV2 to TRBJ2-5; 10 bases map to TRBD1. The CDR3 length is 14 residues. With V trimmed by 6 bases and J by 4 bases, 5 bases remained unmatched. CDR1 and CDR2 (germline): SNHLY, FYNNEI. CDR3 in amino acids: CASSPDRGRETQYF. The CDR3 DNA reads TGTGCCAGCAGCCCCGACAGGGGGCGAGAGACCCAGTACTTC.

This clonotype was detected a few times. The chain couples TRBV12-5 to TRBJ2-1; 13 bases agree with TRBD2. Germline CDR1 reads LGHNT; CDR2 reads FRNRAP. V shed 4 bases and J 9 bases; nucleotides not matched to a gene: 12. This CDR3 is built from 17 residues. The CDR3: CASGSRREGLAGSEQFF. In DNA form, the CDR3 reads TGTGCTAGTGGTTCACGCCGGGAGGGACTAGCGGGAAGTGAGCAGTTCTTC.

The rearrangement joins TRBV3-1 to TRBJ2-7, with 8 positions matching TRBD2. This CDR3 has 18 amino acids. Germline CDR1 is LGHDT and CDR2 is YNNKEL (reference sequence). V was pared by 0 bases and J by 0 bases, with 10 bases of the junction left unmatched. The chain's CDR3 is CASSQEIGAGGPSYEQYF. Written as DNA, the CDR3 is TGTGCCAGCAGCCAAGAGATAGGGGCGGGGGGACCCTCCTACGAGCAGTACTTC.

This clonotype has at least ten counts. The gene calls are TRBV2 and TRBJ2-2; 9 bases agree with TRBD1. V shed 6 bases, J shed 5 bases, and the junction held 7 bases outside the gene matches. This CDR3 has 15 amino acids. Per the germline V gene, CDR1 is SNHLY and CDR2 is FYNNEI. In DNA, the CDR3 is TGTGCCAGCAGACACCCGGGACAGGGAACCGGGGAGCTGTTTTTT. Encoded protein: CASRHPGQGTGELFF.

This clonotype was picked up many times. The CDR3 nucleotides read TGCAGTGCTAGATACCCCCAGGGGTCCTCCTACGAGCAGTACTTC. This sequence encodes CSARYPQGSSYEQYF. The chain recombines TRBV20-1 with TRBJ2-7, with D possibly being TRBD1 (6 bases). The ends were cut back, 2 bases at V and 0 bases at J, with 14 bases in the middle. Germline V gene lookup returns CDR1 DFQATT and CDR2 SNEGSKA (reference sequence). The CDR3 sequence is 15 residues long.

This clonotype was seen many times. The CDR3 reads CAIRKTGLTYEQYF. The CDR3 DNA sequence: TGTGCCATCAGGAAGACAGGCTTGACTTACGAGCAGTACTTC. V usage is TRBV10-3 and J usage is TRBJ2-7, with a tentative D call TRBD1 (6 bases). V was cut by 6 bases and J by 4 bases, with 16 bases left in between. Germline V CDR1 and CDR2: ENHRY, SYGVKD. The CDR3 extends over 14 amino acids.

Many counts were recorded for this clonotype. This rearrangement joins TRBV7-8 to TRBJ2-7, with D hard to call. The ends were cut back, 5 bases at V and 3 bases at J, with 14 bases in the middle. The CDR3 is 14 residues long. Germline V lookup: CDR1 SGHVS, CDR2 FQNEAQ. CDR3 nucleotides: TGTGCCAGCAGCCCTCCTGAGCCCTTCTACGAGCAGTACTTC. Translation gives CASSPPEPFYEQYF.

This clonotype was seen many times. The chain combines TRBV7-3 with TRBJ2-2, with no clear D. The CDR3 extends over 16 amino acids. Germline loops: CDR1 SGHTA, CDR2 FQGTGA. V lost 1 base and J lost 0, with 9 bases in between. The CDR3 region has the DNA TGTGCCAGCAGCTTAAGTCCACTTCCGAACACCGGGGAGCTGTTTTTT. It yields the protein CASSLSPLPNTGELFF.

The rearrangement joins TRBV5-1 to TRBJ2-3; 14 nucleotides agree with TRBD2. The CDR3 runs to 16 residues. Trimming at V came to 4 bases and at J to 4 bases, leaving 5 bases not matched to a gene. The V gene's germline CDR1 is SGHRS and CDR2 YFSETQ. The CDR3 nucleotides are TGCGCCAGCAGCGGGACTAGCGGGAGTATTCCAGATACGCAGTATTTT. It yields the protein CASSGTSGSIPDTQYF.

This clonotype was picked up many times. The rearrangement uses TRBV20-1 and TRBJ2-4; D gene uncertain. Deletions cut 0 bases from V and 0 bases from J, with 9 bases between. CDR1 is DFQATT, CDR2 SNEGSKA, per germline (reference sequence). This CDR3 is 15 amino acids long. As DNA, the CDR3 is TGCAGTGCTAGAGATCCGAGAGGAGCCAAAAACATTCAGTACTTC. Translating it yields CSARDPRGAKNIQYF.

This clonotype was picked up a small number of times. The V and J genes are TRBV7-3 and TRBJ2-3; D may be TRBD1 (5 bases). V lost 0 bases and J 8 bases, leaving 9 bases between the germline ends. CDR1 is SGHTA, CDR2 FQGTGA, per germline. The CDR3 runs to 13 residues. This chain's CDR3 is CASSLTSRGTQYF. DNA for the CDR3: TGTGCCAGCAGCTTAACCTCTAGGGGTACGCAGTATTTT. The whole variable domain, remainder taken from reference TRBV7-3 and TRBJ2-3, is GAGVSQTPSNKVTEKGKYVELRCDPISGHTALYWYRQSLGQGPEFLIYFQGTGAADDSGLPNDRFFAVRPEGSVSTLKIQRTERGDSAVYLCASSLTSRGTQYFGPGTRLTVL.

This clonotype was detected ten times or more. The chain employs TRBV5-1 and TRBJ2-7; 7 bases map to TRBD1. Trimming took 3 bases from V and 4 from J; bases not matched to a gene: 7. This CDR3 is 14 amino acids long. Germline V gene sequence: CDR1 SGHRS, CDR2 YFSETQ. The CDR3 sequence: CASSSPGQWYEQYF. The DNA for the CDR3 is TGCGCCAGCAGCTCTCCGGGACAGTGGTACGAGCAGTACTTC.

This clonotype came up many times. The V call is TRBV20-1, the J call TRBJ2-7; 7 bases agree with TRBD2. The CDR3 is made up of 15 amino acids. V lost 1 base and J lost 2; bases outside the gene matches: 8. Germline lookup yields CDR1 DFQATT and CDR2 SNEGSKA (reference sequence). CDR3 bases: TGCAGTGCTAGAGCCGGGGGGAGGGGAACCTACGAGCAGTACTTC. Translating gives CSARAGGRGTYEQYF.